This T cell receptor beta chain originates from a study of neurological immune-mediated disorders (dated by TCRdb to about 2019). Context from the whole study: Among the approximately 34 multiple sclerosis patients, relapsing-remitting MS was present in around 31 and secondary progressive MS was present in 3. Longitudinal samples, technical triplicates and paired sorted CD4+ and CD8+ T-cell subsets, alongside PBMC samples, were included among the 106 TCR-beta libraries. The study compared peripheral blood TCR-beta repertoires of HTLV-I-associated myelopathy (HAM/TSP) patients, multiple sclerosis patients and healthy controls using UMI-based sequencing. The cohort was made up of approximately 69 subjects, consisting of about 15 HAM/TSP patients, 35 or so multiple sclerosis patients and 20 healthy controls.

This clonotype has a count of ten or more. The antigen it recognizes is unknown. No base quality values were provided; no much bigger clone lies one nucleotide off. The research as a whole found: Repertoires from 18 of 34 MS patients were grouped by phylogenetic analysis into a cluster of related CDR3 sequences, suggesting a possible repertoire-level signature. No identical CDR3 amino acid sequences were shared among expanded clones across subjects, suggesting private TCR-beta repertoires in all groups. No association of the MS cluster with clinical or MRI features was observed, and the need for larger cohorts was stated by the authors. The highest TCR clonal expansion was observed in HAM/TSP patients, whereas the lowest was observed in MS patients, even when compared with healthy controls.

Libraries from unsorted PBMCs were made from 2 million PBMCs kept in RNAlater at -80 degrees C until RNA extraction. The multiple sclerosis patients were enrolled in a US clinical protocol that used magnetic resonance imaging to evaluate disease progression. Peripheral blood was subjected to Ficoll-Hypaque density gradient centrifugation to isolate PBMCs, which were then cryopreserved in liquid nitrogen. cDNA was synthesized by template-switch 5'RACE using a primer carrying a 10-nucleotide random unique molecular identifier by which each TCR transcript was tagged. Over 200 million TCR-beta sequences, covering 15-18 subjects, were produced in each sequencing run. Total RNA was extracted with the RNeasy kit. The KAPA Real-time Library Amplification kit was used to amplify TCR-beta VDJ regions with primers for the TCR constant region and the 5'RACE anchor. Sample indexes and Illumina adaptors were added in a first PCR, and a second PCR then increased library yield. The roughly 650 bp TCR product was size-selected on a 2% E-gel SizeSelection system after Ampure bead purification. Before pooling, library quality was checked on a Bioanalyzer, concentration was measured with Qubit, and libraries were quantified with the Kapa Library Quantification kit. An Illumina HiSeq 2500 was used to sequence the libraries paired-end at 2 x 150 bp. To increase sequence diversity, about 25-30% phiX was spiked into each library pool. The published analysis was carried out like this. The UMI-based MiGEC pipeline processed quality-filtered reads and removed over 90% of raw TCR sequences during error correction. VDJ genes were aligned to IMGT germline references, and clonotypes were defined by unique CDR3 amino acid sequence plus V-J genes. Clonal expansion, Shannon diversity and CDR3 relatedness (CalcPairwiseDistances, ClusterSamples) were evaluated with VDJtools, and phylogenetic trees were built with CLCbio workbench. A clone was classed as expanded if it had 8 or more unique UMIs, a cutoff based on coefficient-of-variation modelling across technical triplicates. Through fastp at Q25 and MiXCR, TCRdb rebuilt clones from the public reads, retaining in-frame beta chains. Records with the same CDR3 protein are collapsed into one entry carrying the most frequent genes and DNA. The V and J calls come from TCRdb's annotation, not from the publication. The sample contains some 66,000 distinct CDR3 sequences, less than 5.5% of them found a single time. The top ten clonotypes cover 6.9% of the sample.

The sequence was collected from a man under 40 with multiple sclerosis. Sequencing was done on a sample of PBMCs.

At the DNA level, the sequence is TGTGCCAGCAGCTTCATTTCGGACTATGGCTACACCTTC. The resulting protein is CASSFISDYGYTF. Recombination joined TRBV6-6 with TRBJ1-2, with the D gene too uncertain to name. Per the germline V gene (reference sequence), MNHNY is the CDR1 and SVGAGI is the CDR2. There are 13 amino acids in the CDR3, from cysteine to phenylalanine inclusive. Solely the CDR3 DNA is kept, with 39 bases framed from the first base. Relative to germline, V is 6 bases shorter and J is 3 bases shorter, with 11 bases between their ends.